This T cell receptor beta chain originates from a study of graft-versus-host responses after intestinal transplantation. Study-level information: All recipients were given anti-thymocyte globulin induction, and tacrolimus and steroids were then administered for around three years.

Some clones are missing from TCRdb's copy, which holds only in-frame ones; the method was immunoSEQ multiplex PCR. The data contain some 90,000 clones, about 90% of them singletons. Study-wide results and limits: Some GvH clones were seen earlier in gut or blood, suggesting intestinal origin. GvH clone levels peaked in circulation, and this peak was associated with early post-transplant HvG declines.

With V trimmed by 8 bases and J by 4 bases, 7 bases remained unmatched. Germline-derived CDR1 and CDR2 are SGHNT and YENEEA. The CDR3 totals 13 residues. Points on this clone: Antigen: not known.

This TCR came from a human donor who received an intestinal transplant. The chain is built from TRBV11-3 and TRBJ1-1, with 7 positions matching TRBD1. The specimen comprised unstimulated CD4+ T cells sorted from spleen or lymph node cells, sampled before intestinal transplant. CDR3 sequence (DNA): TGTGCCAGCGCACCACAGGGGAGCACTGAAGCTTTCTTT. It yields the protein CASAPQGSTEAFF.